This is a list of T cell receptor beta chains from one sample in a study of OX40 agonist ivuxolimab in advanced cancers. Sequencing used immunoSEQ multiplex PCR; TCRdb keeps in-frame clones, though not all of them. This sample yields 55,000 to 85,000 clones, of which about 83% are seen a single time; 0.6% to 0.85% belongs to the top ten. The sample here was CD4+ or CD8+ T cells sorted from blood, taken in a trial of the OX40 agonist ivuxolimab. The source is an adult with an advanced solid tumor such as melanoma, head and neck, liver or kidney cancer. CDR3s include the opening cysteine and the closing phenylalanine or tryptophan. D genes are given only for firm matches. Expanded clones are given a class, and other clones once, few, many or no size at all.

V gene: TRBV6-1; J gene: TRBJ2-3; clone size: .; D gene: .; CDR3 DNA: TGTGCCAGCAGTGAAGAGGCCCCCAGGGGTCCTACAGATACGCAGTATTTT; CDR3 protein: CASSEEAPRGPTDTQYF
V gene: TRBV12-5; J gene: TRBJ2-7; clone size: .; D gene: .; CDR3 DNA: TGTGCTAGTGGTTTAGGGCTAACCTCCTACGAGCAGTACTTC; CDR3 protein: CASGLGLTSYEQYF
V gene: TRBV5-8; J gene: TRBJ1-4; clone size: .; D gene: .; CDR3 DNA: TGTGCCAGCAGCTCCCGGCCGCAAGGGCCTAATGAAAAACTGTTTTTT; CDR3 protein: CASSSRPQGPNEKLFF
V gene: TRBV27; J gene: TRBJ2-2; clone size: .; D gene: TRBD2; CDR3 DNA: TGTGCCAGCAGTTTATGGCTAGCGGGGGGCACCGGGGAGCTGTTTTTT; CDR3 protein: CASSLWLAGGTGELFF
V gene: TRBV29-1; J gene: TRBJ1-5; clone size: .; D gene: .; CDR3 DNA: TGCAGCGTTGATCTCCAATATGCTAGCAATCAGCCCCAGCATTTT; CDR3 protein: CSVDLQYASNQPQHF
V gene: TRBV18; J gene: TRBJ2-7; clone size: .; D gene: .; CDR3 DNA: TGTGCCAGCTCACTTAGGACAGACTACGAGCAGTACTTC; CDR3 protein: CASSLRTDYEQYF
V gene: TRBV4-1; J gene: TRBJ2-3; clone size: once; D gene: TRBD2; CDR3 DNA: TGCGCCAGCAGCCAAGACCGAAATAGCGGGCCCCCCACAGATACGCAGTATTTT; CDR3 protein: CASSQDRNSGPPTDTQYF
V gene: TRBV6-5; J gene: TRBJ2-6; clone size: .; D gene: .; CDR3 DNA: TGTGCCAGCAGTTACGACGGGGGCGGAGGGGCCAACGTCCTGACTTTC; CDR3 protein: CASSYDGGGGANVLTF
V gene: TRBV5-4; J gene: TRBJ2-5; clone size: .; D gene: TRBD2; CDR3 DNA: TGTGCCAGCAGCTCGACTAGCGGGGGGGCCGGAGAGACCCAGTACTTC; CDR3 protein: CASSSTSGGAGETQYF
V gene: TRBV13; J gene: TRBJ2-2; clone size: .; D gene: .; CDR3 DNA: TGTGCCAGCAGCTTAAACGGGGAAGTCACCGGGGAGCTGTTTTTT; CDR3 protein: CASSLNGEVTGELFF
V gene: TRBV19; J gene: TRBJ1-1; clone size: .; D gene: TRBD1; CDR3 DNA: TGTGCCAGTAGCTGGACAGGCATGAACACTGAAGCTTTCTTT; CDR3 protein: CASSWTGMNTEAFF
V gene: TRBV6-5; J gene: TRBJ2-7; clone size: .; D gene: .; CDR3 DNA: TGTGCCAGCAGCTTCTATGGGGGGTACGAGCAGTACTTC; CDR3 protein: CASSFYGGYEQYF
V gene: TRBV5-1; J gene: TRBJ2-3; clone size: .; D gene: .; CDR3 DNA: TGCGCCAGCAGCTTGTATGATACGCAGTATTTT; CDR3 protein: CASSLYDTQYF
V gene: TRBV6-1; J gene: TRBJ2-5; clone size: .; D gene: .; CDR3 DNA: TGTGCCAGCAGTGTACACAGGGACCCCGCAATAGAGACCCAGTACTTC; CDR3 protein: CASSVHRDPAIETQYF
V gene: TRBV4-1; J gene: TRBJ2-5; clone size: .; D gene: .; CDR3 DNA: TGCGCCAGCAGCCAAGCCCGGGCAGGGGTTATTTTTGGAGAGACCCAGTACTTC; CDR3 protein: CASSQARAGVIFGETQYF
V gene: TRBV27; J gene: TRBJ1-2; clone size: .; D gene: .; CDR3 DNA: TGTGCCAGCAGACTTACGAGCGGCGGGGGCTACACCTTC; CDR3 protein: CASRLTSGGGYTF
V gene: TRBV4-1; J gene: TRBJ2-3; clone size: .; D gene: TRBD2; CDR3 DNA: TGCGCCAGCAGCCAAGAGTTGGCGGGGGGCCTGCCAGATACGCAGTATTTT; CDR3 protein: CASSQELAGGLPDTQYF
V gene: TRBV28; J gene: TRBJ2-2; clone size: .; D gene: .; CDR3 DNA: TGTGCCAGCAGTGTCGGACAGAACACCGGGGAGCTGTTTTTT; CDR3 protein: CASSVGQNTGELFF
V gene: TRBV7-3; J gene: TRBJ2-3; clone size: .; D gene: TRBD1; CDR3 DNA: TGTGCCAACAGCTTAACCACCTGGACAGGGGGCTTTCAAAATACGCAGTATTTT; CDR3 protein: CANSLTTWTGGFQNTQYF
V gene: TRBV7-2; J gene: TRBJ1-4; clone size: .; D gene: .; CDR3 DNA: TGTGCCAGCAGCTTAGGATTGGGGAGTAGTGAAAAACTGTTTTTT; CDR3 protein: CASSLGLGSSEKLFF
V gene: TRBV7-2; J gene: TRBJ2-1; clone size: .; D gene: .; CDR3 DNA: TGTGCCAGCAGCCCCCTAGTAGACAATGAGCAGTTCTTC; CDR3 protein: CASSPLVDNEQFF
V gene: TRBV10-2; J gene: TRBJ2-1; clone size: .; D gene: TRBD2; CDR3 DNA: TGCGCCAGCAGCGCGGGGGCCTACAATGAGCAGTTCTTC; CDR3 protein: CASSAGAYNEQFF
V gene: TRBV9; J gene: TRBJ2-6; clone size: once; D gene: .; CDR3 DNA: TGTGCCAGCAGCGTCTCCCGGTCAACAGGCGCTGGGGCCAACGTCCTGACTTTC; CDR3 protein: CASSVSRSTGAGANVLTF
V gene: TRBV19; J gene: TRBJ1-2; clone size: .; D gene: .; CDR3 DNA: TGTGCCAGTAGTATAGTGGCAGAGAACTATGGCTACACCTTC; CDR3 protein: CASSIVAENYGYTF
V gene: TRBV28; J gene: TRBJ2-1; clone size: once; D gene: TRBD1; CDR3 DNA: TGTGCCAGCAGTGACCGAAGGGGGCCCCCCTACAATGAGCAGTTCTTC; CDR3 protein: CASSDRRGPPYNEQFF
V gene: TRBV7-2; J gene: TRBJ2-5; clone size: .; D gene: .; CDR3 DNA: TGTGCCAGCAGCTTACTCGGGCGCGAGCAGGGGACCCAGTACTTC; CDR3 protein: CASSLLGREQGTQYF
V gene: TRBV27; J gene: TRBJ2-7; clone size: once; D gene: TRBD1; CDR3 DNA: TGTGCCAGCAGTTCCCGGACAGGCTCCTACGAGCAGTACTTC; CDR3 protein: CASSSRTGSYEQYF
V gene: TRBV14; J gene: TRBJ2-3; clone size: .; D gene: TRBD2; CDR3 DNA: TGTGCCAGCACCCCAGCGGGGGGTAGCGCAGATACGCAGTATTTT; CDR3 protein: CASTPAGGSADTQYF
V gene: TRBV27; J gene: TRBJ2-5; clone size: once; D gene: TRBD2; CDR3 DNA: TGTGCCAGCAGTTTATCCCTAGCGGGGGTAGAGACCCAGTACTTC; CDR3 protein: CASSLSLAGVETQYF
V gene: TRBV5-1; J gene: TRBJ1-4; clone size: .; D gene: TRBD1; CDR3 DNA: TGCGCCAGCACTTCGGGACAGGGGAATGAAAAACTGTTTTTT; CDR3 protein: CASTSGQGNEKLFF
V gene: TRBV29-1; J gene: TRBJ2-7; clone size: .; D gene: .; CDR3 DNA: TGCAGCGTTGAATTGGTGACCTACGAGCAGTACTTC; CDR3 protein: CSVELVTYEQYF
V gene: TRBV6-1; J gene: TRBJ1-5; clone size: .; D gene: .; CDR3 DNA: TGTGCCAGCAGTGAAGCTGGGAGCAATCAGCCCCAGCATTTT; CDR3 protein: CASSEAGSNQPQHF
V gene: TRBV7-2; J gene: TRBJ2-4; clone size: .; D gene: .; CDR3 DNA: TGTGCCAGCAGGGGGGGGGCCGATCACATTCAGTACTTC; CDR3 protein: CASRGGADHIQYF
V gene: TRBV5-1; J gene: TRBJ1-5; clone size: .; D gene: .; CDR3 DNA: TGCGCCAGCAGCACCGGGATTGCTGGGTCCAATCAGCCCCAGCATTTT; CDR3 protein: CASSTGIAGSNQPQHF
V gene: TRBV7-9; J gene: TRBJ2-1; clone size: .; D gene: .; CDR3 DNA: TGTGCCAGCAGCTCTATAAGTAGGGGGCAGGGAGGATACAATGAGCAGTTCTTC; CDR3 protein: CASSSISRGQGGYNEQFF
V gene: TRBV7-6; J gene: TRBJ1-1; clone size: few; D gene: .; CDR3 DNA: TGTGCCAGCAGCTTATGGAGGGGGGAAGCTTTCTTT; CDR3 protein: CASSLWRGEAFF
V gene: TRBV18; J gene: TRBJ1-5; clone size: few; D gene: TRBD1; CDR3 DNA: TGTGCCAGCTCACGGGACAGGGAGCCCCAGCATTTT; CDR3 protein: CASSRDREPQHF
V gene: TRBV11-1; J gene: TRBJ2-2; clone size: .; D gene: TRBD1; CDR3 DNA: TGTGCCAGCGACCGGACAGGGGGAATCACCGGGGAGCTGTTTTTT; CDR3 protein: CASDRTGGITGELFF
V gene: TRBV28; J gene: TRBJ1-1; clone size: .; D gene: TRBD1; CDR3 DNA: TGTGCCAGCTCGGGACAGGGAAGCGCTTTCTTT; CDR3 protein: CASSGQGSAFF
V gene: TRBV7-2; J gene: TRBJ2-2; clone size: .; D gene: TRBD2; CDR3 DNA: TGTGCCAGCAGCTTAGCGCGGACCCAACTAGCGGGGGCGACCGGGGAGCTGTTTTTT; CDR3 protein: CASSLARTQLAGATGELFF
V gene: TRBV6-5; J gene: TRBJ1-5; clone size: few; D gene: .; CDR3 DNA: TGTGCCAGCATCGTGGGACATAGCAATCAGCCCCAGCATTTT; CDR3 protein: CASIVGHSNQPQHF
V gene: TRBV25-1; J gene: TRBJ1-2; clone size: .; D gene: .; CDR3 DNA: TGTGCCAGCAGTGATTACAGGGTCCCGTATGGCTACACCTTC; CDR3 protein: CASSDYRVPYGYTF
V gene: TRBV5-1; J gene: TRBJ2-7; clone size: .; D gene: TRBD1; CDR3 DNA: TGCGCCAGCAGCTTCGGAGGACAGGGGGCATGGGAGCAGTACTTC; CDR3 protein: CASSFGGQGAWEQYF
V gene: TRBV7-3; J gene: TRBJ2-7; clone size: .; D gene: TRBD2; CDR3 DNA: TGTGCCAGCAGCCCGGGACTAGCGGGGTACTACGAGCAGTACTTC; CDR3 protein: CASSPGLAGYYEQYF
V gene: TRBV10-3; J gene: TRBJ1-4; clone size: .; D gene: TRBD1; CDR3 DNA: TGTGCCACCCGACAGACCACAGGGGCTGAAACTAATGAAAAACTGTTTTTT; CDR3 protein: CATRQTTGAETNEKLFF
V gene: TRBV7-9; J gene: TRBJ1-1; clone size: once; D gene: .; CDR3 DNA: TGTGCCAGCAGCTTAGCGTTGGCAGGGGAATATCACACTGAAGCTTTCTTT; CDR3 protein: CASSLALAGEYHTEAFF